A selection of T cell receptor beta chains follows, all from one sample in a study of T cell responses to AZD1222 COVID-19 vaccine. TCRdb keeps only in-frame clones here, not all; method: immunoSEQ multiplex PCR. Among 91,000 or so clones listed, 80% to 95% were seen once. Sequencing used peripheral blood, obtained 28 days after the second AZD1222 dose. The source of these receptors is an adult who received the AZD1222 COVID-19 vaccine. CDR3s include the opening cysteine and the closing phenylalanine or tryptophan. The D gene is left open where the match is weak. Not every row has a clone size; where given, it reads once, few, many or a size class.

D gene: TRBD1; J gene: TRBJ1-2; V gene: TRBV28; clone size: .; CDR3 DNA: TGTGCCAGCAGCGATTATACCGGGACAGGGTTTGCCAACTATGGCTACACCTTC; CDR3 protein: CASSDYTGTGFANYGYTF
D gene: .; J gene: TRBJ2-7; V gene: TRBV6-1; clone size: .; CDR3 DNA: TGTGCCAGCAGTGAAGCGTCGGGCTACGAGCAGTACTTC; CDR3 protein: CASSEASGYEQYF
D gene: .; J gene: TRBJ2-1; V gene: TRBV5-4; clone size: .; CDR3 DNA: TGTGCCAGCAGCTTGGTCGGCATGGTGAACAATGAGCAGTTCTTC; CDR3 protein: CASSLVGMVNNEQFF
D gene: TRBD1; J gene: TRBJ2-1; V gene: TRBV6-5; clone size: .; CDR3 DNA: TGTGCCAGCAGGGTTGACAGGGGACCCAACAATGAGCAGTTCTTC; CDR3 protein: CASRVDRGPNNEQFF
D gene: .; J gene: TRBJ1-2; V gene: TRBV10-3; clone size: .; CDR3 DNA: TGTGCCATCAGTGATGTGGGGAGTAACTATGGCTACACCTTC; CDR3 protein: CAISDVGSNYGYTF
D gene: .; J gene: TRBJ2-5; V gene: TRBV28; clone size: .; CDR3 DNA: TGTGCCAGCAACCAGGGGGGGAAAGAGACCCAGTACTTC; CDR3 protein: CASNQGGKETQYF
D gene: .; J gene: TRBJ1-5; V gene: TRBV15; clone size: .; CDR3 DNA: TGTGCCACCAGCAGAACCCGGGCCGAAAATCAGCCCCAGCATTTT; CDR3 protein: CATSRTRAENQPQHF
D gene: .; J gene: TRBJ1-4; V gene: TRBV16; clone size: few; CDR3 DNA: TGTGCCAGCAGCCAATCACGGGGAACTAATGAAAAACTGTTTTTT; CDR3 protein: CASSQSRGTNEKLFF
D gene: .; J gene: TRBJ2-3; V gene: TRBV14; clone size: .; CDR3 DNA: TGTGCCAGCAGCCAAGATAAATACTCAAGCACAGATACGCAGTATTTT; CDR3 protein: CASSQDKYSSTDTQYF
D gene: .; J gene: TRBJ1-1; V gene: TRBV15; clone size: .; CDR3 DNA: TGTGCCACCAGCTCCGCAACAGGGAACACTGAAGCTTTCTTT; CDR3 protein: CATSSATGNTEAFF
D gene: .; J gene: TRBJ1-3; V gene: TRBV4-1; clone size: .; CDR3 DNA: TGCGCCAGCAGCCAAACAGGGAGCCGACTAACTGGAAACACCATATATTTT; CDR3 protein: CASSQTGSRLTGNTIYF